The clone carrying this TCR beta chain was found a few times. Methods used by the authors: Amplification of reference gene primers provided the estimated nucleated cell counts. Libraries were prepared by immunoSEQ multiplex PCR; TCRdb keeps only in-frame clonotypes and omits some of them. The DNA gave D and trimming, while V, J and clone size come from that table. The data hold some 270,000 clones, with about nine tenths observed a single time. The record originates from a study of blood T cell repertoires in COVID-19. For the study at large: The analysed material was cDNA or gDNA that came from T cells, B-cell-depleted T cells, or PBMCs.

The CDR3 contains 14 residues. The V gene's germline CDR1 is MNHEY and CDR2 SVGAGI. Between the trimmed V and J ends, which lost 6 bases and 6 bases, there was a span of 14 bases. The sequenced sample was peripheral blood. The clonotype was recovered from a man aged 40-50 years with active or convalescent COVID-19. The chain carries TRBV6-5 and TRBJ1-4; the D is unclear. CDR3 DNA sequence: TGTGCCAGCAGCCCCATCCCCGGGTATGAAAAACTGTTTTTT. This translates into CASSPIPGYEKLFF.